One sample yielded the 32 T cell receptor beta chains listed below, sequenced in a study of CD8 T cells in ankylosing spondylitis. TCRdb independently ran MiXCR on the 5' RACE reads; one entry per CDR3 protein. The sample has approximately 140,000 distinct CDR3 sequences; approximately 10% are singletons. Material for sequencing was blood, either unsorted or a sorted T cell fraction (not recorded which). These receptors were taken from a male donor with ankylosing spondylitis or in good health (not recorded which).

This clonotype was recorded a few times. This sequence joins TRBV29-1 and TRBJ2-7; a weak D match, TRBD1 (7 bases). The CDR3 is 13 residues long. V dropped 5 bases and J dropped 4 bases, with 15 bases sitting between them. Germline CDR1 SQVTM, CDR2 ANQGSEA. The CDR3 DNA reads TGCAGCGTTAGTTTGGCAGGGGGGTACGAGCAGTACTTC. This encodes CSVSLAGGYEQYF.

This clonotype was counted ten times or more. The rearrangement uses TRBV12-3 or TRBV12-4 and TRBJ2-5; TRBD1 aligns across 7 bases. Trimming took 5 bases from V and 4 from J; bases not matched to a gene: 10. The CDR3 covers 15 residues. The chain's CDR3 is CASSQYRGRGETQYF. The CDR3 DNA reads as TGTGCCAGCAGTCAGTACAGGGGTCGGGGAGAGACCCAGTACTTC.

The chain links TRBV19 to TRBJ2-1; the match to TRBD2 covers 9 bases. The germline V gene has CDR1 LNHDA and CDR2 SQIVND (reference sequence). V dropped 6 bases and J dropped 5; count of bases not matched to a gene: 8. The CDR3 contains 15 residues. DNA for the CDR3: TGTGCCAGTAGAATTCTAGCGGGGTCTCACAATGAGCAGTTCTTC. Protein product: CASRILAGSHNEQFF.

This clonotype was counted a few times. CDR3: CASSSWQETQYF. Written as DNA, the CDR3 is TGTGCCAGCAGCTCGTGGCAAGAGACCCAGTACTTC. The rearrangement joins TRBV7-2 to TRBJ2-5; unclear D gene. The germline CDR1 and CDR2 sequences are SGHTA and FQGNSA. This CDR3 comprises 12 residues. Between the trimmed V and J ends, which lost 4 bases and 2 bases, there was a span of 5 bases.

The chain carries TRBV9 and TRBJ2-7; D is possibly TRBD2 (5 bases). V was shortened by 3 bases and J by 2 bases, with 15 bases between the two germline ends. From germline, CDR1 is SGDLS and CDR2 YYNGEE. The CDR3 runs to 15 residues. The CDR3: CASSARPGLAYEQYF. The CDR3 region has the DNA TGTGCCAGCAGCGCCCGTCCTGGACTGGCCTACGAGCAGTACTTC.

In this sample, this clonotype turned up a few times. This rearrangement joins TRBV24-1 to TRBJ2-7, with 10 bases lining up with TRBD2. Per the germline V gene, CDR1 is KGHDR and CDR2 is SFDVKD. V was pared by 3 bases and J by 6 bases, with 10 bases of the junction left unmatched. The CDR3 has 16 residues. In DNA form, the CDR3 reads TGTGCCACCAGTGATCCGAACCTAGCGGGAGTCAGCGAGCAGTACTTC. Translation: CATSDPNLAGVSEQYF.

This clonotype was counted at least ten times. The J gene is TRBJ1-3, the V gene TRBV11-1, with D tentatively TRBD1 (5 bases). Trimming took off 6 bases at V and 1 base at J, with 22 bases between the two ends. Germline V lookup: CDR1 SGHAT, CDR2 FQDESV (reference sequence). The CDR3 is 18 amino acids. The CDR3 spells CASRSRDGGAPSGNTIYF. In DNA form, the CDR3 reads TGTGCCAGCAGATCAAGGGACGGAGGTGCACCTTCTGGAAACACCATATATTTT.

The table lists this clonotype with many counts. The J gene is TRBJ2-7, the V gene TRBV20-1; a possible D gene is TRBD2 (6 bases). The V end was cut by 4 bases, the J end by 3 bases, with 16 bases between. Germline V gene lookup returns CDR1 DFQATT and CDR2 SNEGSKA (reference sequence). The CDR3 spans 14 residues. Here the CDR3 DNA reads TGCAGTGCTACTAATCGAAGGGACTTCTACGAGCAGTACTTC. Encoded protein: CSATNRRDFYEQYF.

The V gene is TRBV12-3 or TRBV12-4, the J gene TRBJ2-1; D is ambiguous. The V gene lost 1 base and the J gene lost 14 bases, with 12 bases spanning the gap. This CDR3 region has 12 residues. The CDR3 DNA reads as TGTGCCAGCAGTTTAGGTTTCCGCGCGGAGTTCTTC. As protein: CASSLGFRAEFF.

This clonotype was picked up a small number of times. V gene TRBV20-1 combines with J gene TRBJ1-5; 11 bases line up with TRBD1. The CDR3 is made up of 17 amino acids. J lost 6 bases, V lost 6 bases, and 16 bases had no gene match. From germline, CDR1 is DFQATT and CDR2 SNEGSKA (reference sequence). CDR3 sequence: CSAAGTGGPGGSQPQHF. In DNA form, the CDR3 reads TGCAGTGCCGCCGGGACAGGGGGACCCGGGGGCTCTCAGCCCCAGCATTTT.

This clonotype was detected ten times or more. The chain employs TRBV5-1 and TRBJ2-7, with TRBD1 matching 8 bases. The CDR3 is made up of 15 amino acids. The germline V gene encodes CDR1 SGHRS and CDR2 YFSETQ. With 0 bases clipped from V and 3 bases from J, the junction kept 5 bases outside the gene matches. CDR3 sequence reads: CASSLVGGTGYEQYF. The CDR3 DNA reads TGCGCCAGCAGCTTGGTAGGTGGGACAGGCTACGAGCAGTACTTC.

The sample holds many counts of this clonotype. V gene TRBV7-2 combines with J gene TRBJ2-7; D is perhaps TRBD1 (5 bases). The CDR3 runs 15 residues. Germline values: CDR1 SGHTA, CDR2 FQGNSA. V was cut by 5 bases and J by 2 bases, with 16 bases left in between. CDR3 sequence (DNA): TGTGCCAGCAGCCTGGACAAGGGGCTAACCTACGAGCAGTACTTC. Residues: CASSLDKGLTYEQYF. Filled out from reference TRBV7-2 and TRBJ2-7, the complete variable domain reads GAGVSQSPSNKVTEKGKDVELRCDPISGHTALYWYRQSLGQGLEFLIYFQGNSAPDKSGLPSDRFSAERTGGSVSTLTIQRTQQEDSAVYLCASSLDKGLTYEQYFGPGTRLTVT.

This clonotype was counted at least ten times. The chain couples TRBV7-9 to TRBJ1-1; 8 bases line up with TRBD1. CDR1 is SEHNR and CDR2 is FQNEAQ in the germline V gene (reference sequence). The CDR3 covers 15 residues. V lost 7 bases, J lost 7 bases, and 14 bases stayed unmatched. CDR3 nucleotides: TGTGCCAGCACCCTCCCCCGCAGGGGGCAAGGTGAAGCTTTCTTT. Protein product: CASTLPRRGQGEAFF.

This clonotype has only a few counts. CDR3 residues: CASSYGIHEQFF. CDR3 nucleotides: TGTGCCAGCAGTTACGGCATTCATGAGCAGTTCTTC. The chain is built from TRBV6-2 or TRBV6-3 and TRBJ2-1, with D unclear. CDR3 length equals 12 residues. Trimming pared 2 bases from V and 8 bases from J, leaving 7 bases between. Germline V gene sequence: CDR1 MNHEY, CDR2 SVGEGT.

This rearrangement joins TRBV7-2 to TRBJ2-7, with TRBD2 identical over 9 bases. The V segment lost 6 bases and the J segment 1 base; nucleotides outside the gene matches: 10. The CDR3 spans 16 residues. Germline V gives CDR1 SGHTA, CDR2 FQGNSA. The chain's CDR3 is CASSPRTSVVSYEQYF. The DNA for the CDR3 is TGTGCCAGCAGTCCGAGGACTAGCGTGGTATCCTACGAGCAGTACTTC.

In its sample, this clonotype was seen a few times. This chain uses TRBV12-3 or TRBV12-4 with TRBJ2-1; TRBD2 agrees at 9 bases. The J segment lost 4 bases and the V segment lost 5 bases, leaving 9 bases of the junction unmatched. The CDR3 has 16 amino acids. The CDR3 reads CASSPGVLAGYNEQFF. CDR3 sequence (DNA): TGTGCCAGCAGTCCCGGGGTGCTAGCGGGATACAATGAGCAGTTCTTC.

This clonotype occurred many times. The chain joins TRBV2 to TRBJ2-2, with TRBD2 as a possible D gene (6 bases). The CDR3 runs 15 residues. With 5 bases removed from V and 5 bases from J, the gap between germline ends came to 15 bases. The germline V gene has CDR1 SNHLY and CDR2 FYNNEI. The CDR3 sequence: CASSYRDRGTGELFF. The CDR3 DNA reads TGTGCCAGCAGTTACCGGGACCGGGGGACCGGGGAGCTGTTTTTT.

This clonotype occurred many times. V is TRBV12-3 or TRBV12-4 and J is TRBJ2-7, with no clear D. With 5 bases removed from V and 4 bases from J, the gap between germline ends came to 9 bases. The CDR3 consists of 12 residues. CDR3 sequence (DNA): TGTGCCAGCAGTCCCAGCACGTACGAGCAGTACTTC. Translated, it gives CASSPSTYEQYF.

The sample holds many counts of this clonotype. The chain has TRBV4-3 and TRBJ1-6; D gene unclear. CDR3 length: 15 amino acids. Germline values: CDR1 LGHNA, CDR2 YSLEER. V was trimmed by 0 bases and J by 9 bases, leaving 12 bases between them. The CDR3 DNA follows: TGCGCCAGCAGCCAAGACGGCGGTTACGGTTCACCCCTCCACTTT. It specifies CASSQDGGYGSPLHF.

At least ten counts were recorded for this clonotype. The chain combines TRBV29-1 with TRBJ2-5; D is uncertain. Trimming cost V 4 bases and J 1 base, with 10 bases left between them. CDR3 length: 13 residues. The germline V gene encodes CDR1 SQVTM and CDR2 ANQGSEA. Here the CDR3 reads CSVVWGSQETQYF. CDR3 bases: TGCAGCGTTGTATGGGGTAGCCAAGAGACCCAGTACTTC.

This clonotype was seen ten or more times. The chain combines TRBV7-2 with TRBJ2-3, with D perhaps matching TRBD1 (7 bases). The CDR3 is made up of 17 amino acids. Germline V gene data show CDR1 as SGHTA and CDR2 as FQGNSA. V dropped 4 bases and J dropped 4 bases, with 21 bases sitting between them. DNA for the CDR3: TGTGCCAGCAGCTCCCGAGTCGGAGGGGGCTGGCCAGATACGCAGTATTTT. It codes for CASSSRVGGGWPDTQYF. The full variable domain, with the rest looked up from reference TRBV7-2 and TRBJ2-3, is GAGVSQSPSNKVTEKGKDVELRCDPISGHTALYWYRQSLGQGLEFLIYFQGNSAPDKSGLPSDRFSAERTGGSVSTLTIQRTQQEDSAVYLCASSSRVGGGWPDTQYFGPGTRLTVL.

This clonotype was detected many times. The DNA of the CDR3 is TGTGCCAGCAGCTTACTGCAGGGCCCAAACCAGGGTGGCTACACCTTC. Residues: CASSLLQGPNQGGYTF. The rearrangement joins TRBV7-2 to TRBJ1-2; TRBD1 is a possible D gene (5 bases). The germline V gene encodes CDR1 SGHTA and CDR2 FQGNSA. The CDR3 sequence is 16 residues long. The ends were cut back, 2 bases at V and 7 bases at J, with 20 bases in the middle.

This clonotype has a handful of counts. The chain has TRBV12-3 or TRBV12-4 and TRBJ2-1; the match to TRBD2 covers 7 bases. Germline trimming cut 5 bases from V and 4 bases from J; bases unmatched to any gene: 8. The CDR3 spans 15 residues. Here the CDR3 DNA reads TGTGCCAGCAGTCCCCCCCTAGCGGCTTACAATGAGCAGTTCTTC. Its protein product is CASSPPLAAYNEQFF.

This clonotype came up many times. J is TRBJ2-2 and V is TRBV12-3 or TRBV12-4; no definite D call. V dropped 1 base and J dropped 6 bases, with 3 bases sitting between them. The CDR3 extends over 12 amino acids. CDR3 amino acids: CASSLGSGELFF. CDR3 in DNA: TGTGCCAGCAGTTTAGGTTCCGGGGAGCTGTTTTTT.

There are many counts of this clonotype. The CDR3 nucleotides are TGTGCCAGCAGCCTCCTGGGATACAATGAGCAGTTCTTC. It specifies CASSLLGYNEQFF. This chain connects TRBV7-2 to TRBJ2-1; no clear D gene. Trimming took off 5 bases at V and 4 bases at J, with 9 bases between the two ends. The CDR3 loop spans 13 amino acids. Germline assignment: CDR1 SGHTA and CDR2 FQGNSA.

This clonotype was found many times. The J gene is TRBJ2-3, the V gene TRBV20-1; D might be TRBD1 (5 bases). Trimming left V 4 bases short and J 6 bases short, with 17 bases between. Germline V gives CDR1 DFQATT, CDR2 SNEGSKA (reference sequence). CDR3 length equals 14 residues. The CDR3 spells CSATGDGRADTQYF. CDR3 nucleotide sequence: TGCAGTGCTACAGGAGATGGCAGGGCCGATACGCAGTATTTT.

This clonotype was recorded at least ten times. This chain links TRBV20-1 with TRBJ2-3; TRBD2 matches at 9 bases. V lost 5 bases to trimming and J lost 6 bases; unmatched junction nucleotides: 3. CDR3 length: 12 amino acids. Germline V gene sequence: CDR1 DFQATT, CDR2 SNEGSKA (reference sequence). The CDR3 is CSAEREADTQYF. Here the CDR3 DNA reads TGCAGTGCTGAGCGGGAGGCGGATACGCAGTATTTT.

This clonotype was seen a few times. CDR3: CASSHAPPGYEQYF. CDR3 nucleotide sequence: TGTGCCAGCAGCCATGCCCCCCCAGGCTACGAGCAGTACTTC. The chain uses TRBV3-1 and TRBJ2-7, with D uncertain. V was pared by 3 bases and J by 3 bases, with 12 bases between. Germline CDR1 LGHDT, CDR2 YNNKEL (reference sequence). This CDR3 is built from 14 residues.

This clonotype was counted only a few times. The chain uses TRBV6-5 and TRBJ2-5; 8 positions agree with TRBD2. The junction had 10 bases not matched to a gene; V was cut back by 4 bases and J by 3 bases. The germline V gene has CDR1 MNHEY and CDR2 SVGAGI. The CDR3 totals 16 residues. CDR3 sequence: CASSSPGGVREETQYF. CDR3 nucleotides: TGTGCCAGCAGTTCCCCCGGGGGGGTCAGGGAAGAGACCCAGTACTTC.

There are many counts of this clonotype. This chain connects TRBV7-2 to TRBJ2-1, with TRBD2 matching 10 bases. The CDR3 totals 15 residues. Looked up from germline, CDR1 is SGHTA and CDR2 is FQGNSA. The V and J ends lost 5 bases and 4 bases, in that order; junction bases with no gene match: 5. The CDR3 DNA is TGTGCCAGCAGCACCGGGACTAGCGTTTACAATGAGCAGTTCTTC. Amino acids: CASSTGTSVYNEQFF.

The rearrangement joins TRBV29-1 to TRBJ2-1; D remains unclear. Trimming removed 5 bases from V and 0 bases from J, with 14 bases in between. CDR1 and CDR2 from the germline V gene are SQVTM and ANQGSEA. The CDR3 is 15 amino acids. DNA of the CDR3: TGCAGCGTTAGTTTAGGCGCCAGCTCCTACAATGAGCAGTTCTTC. Protein: CSVSLGASSYNEQFF.

This clonotype was detected ten times or more. The rearrangement uses TRBV29-1 and TRBJ2-1; 7 positions agree with TRBD2. CDR1 SQVTM and CDR2 ANQGSEA come from the germline V gene. V lost 4 bases, J lost 7 bases, and 7 bases stayed unmatched. CDR3 length: 13 amino acids. The CDR3 protein is CSVVGTNRNEQFF. CDR3 sequence (DNA): TGCAGCGTTGTGGGGACTAATCGTAATGAGCAGTTCTTC.